Listed below are T cell receptor beta chains from one sample, sequenced in a study of cytomegalovirus exposure and HLA in healthy donors. The table came from immunoSEQ multiplex PCR; TCRdb's copy has only in-frame clones and leaves some out. The table lists approximately 120,000 clones, roughly 78% of them singletons. Sequenced input: PBMCs. The receptor set was obtained from a man aged 30-40 years in good health and CMV-seropositive. CDR3s include the opening cysteine and the closing phenylalanine or tryptophan. D genes are given only for firm matches. Rows may omit the clone size; those that give it use once, few, many or a size class.

TRBD1	TRBV11-3	-	CASSLEGQPYEQYF
TRBD1	TRBV5-5	-	CASSIPTGGVSTGELFF
-	TRBV6-1	once	CASSPNLGGAETQYF
TRBD1	TRBV5-1	-	CASSPTGDSNQPQHF
TRBD2	TRBV13	few	CASRGSAGGYGEQFF
TRBD1	TRBV6-1	-	CASSHGGQGASPLHF
TRBD1	TRBV5-1	-	CASSQDRDRAASGYTF
TRBD1	TRBV19	once	CASSSDNRGTPQHF
TRBD2	TRBV11-3	-	CASSPGLAVPDTQYF
-	TRBV10-3	-	CAISEADTQYF
TRBD1	TRBV6-5	few	CASSLDREGNTIYF
TRBD1	TRBV7-3	-	CASSSLDRDSYGYTF
-	TRBV29-1	-	CSVGSGLYEQYF
-	TRBV5-6	once	CASSSYGQLTTNEKLFF
-	TRBV9	-	CASSVAGHGVEQYF
TRBD1	TRBV27	-	CASSLFLRNRGSPYEQYF
-	TRBV20-1	-	CSAVGVYEQFF
-	TRBV5-1	-	CASRKTENSPLHF
TRBD1	TRBV7-2	-	CASSLTTGGAYNEQYF
-	TRBV18	-	CASSPSDGGPQHF
-	TRBV6-6	few	CASRRRQVNYGYTF
TRBD1	TRBV7-8	-	CASSVRQGLSPLHF
TRBD1	TRBV6-1	once	CASSYQGAEEKLFF
TRBD2	TRBV11-2	-	CASQLAGDPYEQYF
-	TRBV27	-	CASSLWGDYEQFF